The 10 T cell receptor beta chains below were found in one sample sequenced in a study of neurological immune-mediated disorders. Time point reported: technical triplicate 1. MiXCR, run by TCRdb on the 5' RACE reads, gives a single entry per CDR3 protein. Of tens of thousands of distinct CDR3 sequences listed, over 8.5% are singletons. Source material: PBMCs. These receptor sequences come from a man between 60 and 70 years old with HTLV-1-associated myelopathy (HAM/TSP).

The table lists this clonotype with many counts. The genes are TRBV5-1 and TRBJ2-7; 8 positions match TRBD2. Germline values: CDR1 SGHRS, CDR2 YFSETQ. The junction had 9 bases not matched to a gene; V was cut back by 4 bases and J by 6 bases. The CDR3 length is 14 residues. CDR3 nucleotides: TGCGCCAGCAGCGGGACTAGATCAGAGGTCGAGCAGTACTTC. Translating it yields CASSGTRSEVEQYF.

The table lists this clonotype with many counts. This chain joins TRBV18 and TRBJ1-5; 7 nucleotides agree with TRBD1. Unmatched junction bases numbered 3, after V lost 0 bases and J lost 4 bases. The CDR3 consists of 15 residues. CDR1 is KGHSH, CDR2 LQKENI, per germline. This CDR3 reads CASSPPGTVNQPQHF. In DNA, the CDR3 is TGTGCCAGCTCACCACCCGGGACAGTGAATCAGCCCCAGCATTTT.

This clonotype showed up many times. The chain uses TRBV9 and TRBJ1-1, with D perhaps matching TRBD1 (5 bases). V was trimmed by 4 bases and J by 0 bases, leaving 13 bases between them. Germline V gene sequence: CDR1 SGDLS, CDR2 YYNGEE. CDR3 length equals 15 residues. The DNA for the CDR3 is TGTGCCAGCAGCCGCGGAGGGGCTATGAACACTGAAGCTTTCTTT. Translation gives CASSRGGAMNTEAFF.

At least ten counts were recorded for this clonotype. The rearrangement joins TRBV6-1 to TRBJ2-5; D is uncertain. Trimming removed 0 bases from V and 4 bases from J, with 6 bases in between. This CDR3 is built from 13 residues. CDR1 MNHNS and CDR2 SASEGT come from the germline V gene. CDR3 sequence (DNA): TGTGCCAGCAGTGAAGCGCTGGTAGAGACCCAGTACTTC. Amino acids: CASSEALVETQYF.

At least ten counts were recorded for this clonotype. The chain joins TRBV20-1 to TRBJ2-2, with D possibly matching TRBD1 (5 bases). This CDR3 contains 15 residues. V was shortened by 1 base and J by 0 bases, with 9 bases between the two germline ends. Per the germline V gene, CDR1 is DFQATT and CDR2 is SNEGSKA (reference sequence). The CDR3 loop is CSARAPGSNTGELFF. The CDR3 coding sequence is TGCAGTGCTAGAGCCCCAGGGTCGAACACCGGGGAGCTGTTTTTT.

This clonotype has ten or more counts. The chain carries TRBV20-1 and TRBJ2-1; D could derive from TRBD1 or TRBD2 (5 bases each). This CDR3 is built from 14 residues. CDR1 and CDR2 (germline): DFQATT, SNEGSKA (reference sequence). Between the trimmed V and J ends, which lost 6 bases and 0 bases, there was a span of 12 bases. CDR3 nucleotide sequence: TGCAGTGCCCAGGCAGGGAGCTCCTACAATGAGCAGTTCTTC. Its translation: CSAQAGSSYNEQFF.

The gene calls are TRBV15 and TRBJ2-7, with a tentative D call TRBD2 (6 bases). From germline, CDR1 is LNHNV and CDR2 YYDKDF (reference sequence). V was clipped by 0 bases and J by 9 bases, with 15 bases between them. The CDR3 runs 14 residues. Here the CDR3 DNA reads TGTGCCACCAGCAGAGAGAGTCAAGGGACTGTGCAGTACTTC. Its protein product is CATSRESQGTVQYF.

This clonotype was seen many times. This chain connects TRBV29-1 to TRBJ2-3; D gene uncertain. The CDR3 runs to 12 residues. Trimming stripped 8 bases from V and 2 bases from J, with 11 bases between. CDR1 and CDR2 from the germline V gene are SQVTM and ANQGSEA. Here the CDR3 DNA reads TGCAGCCATATACAGTCCACAGATACGCAGTATTTT. It specifies CSHIQSTDTQYF.

This clonotype was recorded many times. The V gene is TRBV5-6, the J gene TRBJ1-1; 7 positions agree with TRBD1. The CDR3 sequence is 16 residues long. V lost 7 bases to trimming and J lost 4 bases; unmatched junction nucleotides: 16. Looked up from germline, CDR1 is SGHDT and CDR2 is YYEEEE. The CDR3: CASGAGTARGGTEAFF. In DNA form, the CDR3 reads TGTGCCAGCGGCGCAGGGACAGCCCGGGGTGGCACTGAAGCTTTCTTT.

This clonotype has a count of ten or more. Written as DNA, the CDR3 is TGCAGTGCTAGAGTGACAGGCAATCAGCCCCAGCATTTT. This codes for CSARVTGNQPQHF. The chain joins TRBV20-1 to TRBJ1-5; D is perhaps TRBD1 (5 bases). CDR1 is DFQATT, CDR2 SNEGSKA, per germline (reference sequence). This CDR3 has 13 residues. Trimming took 1 base from V and 2 from J, leaving 6 bases between them.